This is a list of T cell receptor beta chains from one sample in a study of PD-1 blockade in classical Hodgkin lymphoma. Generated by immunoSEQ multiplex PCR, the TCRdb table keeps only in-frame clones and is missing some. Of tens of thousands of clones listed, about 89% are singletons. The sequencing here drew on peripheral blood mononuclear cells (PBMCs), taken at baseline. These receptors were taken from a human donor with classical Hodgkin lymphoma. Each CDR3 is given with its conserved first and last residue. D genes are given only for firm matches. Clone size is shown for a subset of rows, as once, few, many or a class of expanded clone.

CAISDHSGKGSGANVLTF	TGTGCCATCAGTGATCACAGTGGGAAAGGCTCTGGGGCCAACGTCCTGACTTTC	NA	few	TRBV10-3	TRBJ2-6
CASSIADGSSYEQYF	TGTGCCAGTAGTATAGCGGACGGGAGCTCCTACGAGCAGTACTTC	NA	NA	TRBV19	TRBJ2-7
CAISDAGRLSSYGYTF	TGTGCCATCAGTGACGCGGGACGGTTGAGTAGCTATGGCTACACCTTC	NA	few	TRBV10-3	TRBJ1-2
CASSFGLAGGVDEQFF	TGTGCCAGCAGTTTCGGGCTAGCGGGGGGTGTAGATGAGCAGTTCTTC	TRBD2	once	TRBV6-5	TRBJ2-1
CASSLRDRVQETQYF	TGCGCCAGCAGCTTGAGGGACAGGGTCCAAGAGACCCAGTACTTC	TRBD1	NA	TRBV5-1	TRBJ2-5
CASSYGQRSSYEQYF	TGTGCCAGCAGCTACGGACAGAGAAGCTCCTACGAGCAGTACTTC	NA	NA	TRBV7-3	TRBJ2-7
CASRPGLAGVETQYF	TGTGCCAGCAGGCCGGGACTAGCGGGAGTAGAGACCCAGTACTTC	TRBD2	NA	TRBV28	TRBJ2-5
CASSLMRRFRETQYF	TGTGCCAGCAGCTTGATGAGACGGTTCAGAGAGACCCAGTACTTC	NA	NA	TRBV5-8	TRBJ2-5
CASRTYRVADTEAFF	TGTGCCAGCAGGACCTACAGGGTAGCGGACACTGAAGCTTTCTTT	NA	NA	TRBV6-5	TRBJ1-1
CASSLGTGRTTEAFF	TGTGCCAGCAGCCTAGGGACAGGGAGGACCACTGAAGCTTTCTTT	TRBD1	NA	TRBV5-6	TRBJ1-1
CASSPPTSGSKETQYF	TGTGCCAGCTCACCACCGACTAGCGGGAGTAAAGAGACCCAGTACTTC	TRBD2	NA	TRBV18	TRBJ2-5
CASSYGTADEQYF	TGTGCCAGCAGTTACGGGACAGCTGACGAGCAGTACTTC	TRBD1	once	TRBV28	TRBJ2-7
CASSQRTGTGEETQYF	TGCGCCAGCAGCCAGCGAACCGGGACAGGGGAAGAGACCCAGTACTTC	TRBD1	NA	TRBV4-1	TRBJ2-5
CAISRQGVNTEAFF	TGTGCCATCAGCAGACAGGGGGTGAACACTGAAGCTTTCTTT	TRBD1	few	TRBV10-3	TRBJ1-1
CSVGAGTPGSYEQYF	TGCAGCGTTGGGGCCGGGACTCCCGGTTCCTACGAGCAGTACTTC	NA	NA	TRBV29-1	TRBJ2-7
CASSSGTGTQETQYF	TGTGCCAGCAGCTCCGGGACAGGGACCCAAGAGACCCAGTACTTC	TRBD1	NA	TRBV7-3	TRBJ2-5
CSVRGGWTGELFF	TGCAGCGTGAGGGGTGGTTGGACCGGGGAGCTGTTTTTT	NA	NA	TRBV29-1	TRBJ2-2
CASRQSAVYMETQYF	TGTGCCAGCAGGCAATCGGCCGTGTATATGGAGACCCAGTACTTC	NA	NA	TRBV6-6	TRBJ2-5
CASSLDKGISDEKLFF	TGTGCCAGCAGCTTAGATAAGGGGATATCTGATGAAAAACTGTTTTTT	NA	few	TRBV7-6	TRBJ1-4
CASSHGTGATNEKLFF	TGCGCCAGCAGCCATGGGACGGGGGCAACTAATGAAAAACTGTTTTTT	NA	NA	TRBV4-1	TRBJ1-4
CASSAVRDRHNEQFF	TGTGCCAGCAGCGCCGTCCGGGACAGGCACAATGAGCAGTTCTTC	TRBD1	NA	TRBV2	TRBJ2-1
CASGSGRGEETQYF	TGTGCCAGCGGCTCGGGAAGAGGGGAAGAGACCCAGTACTTC	NA	NA	TRBV9	TRBJ2-5
CASSPAETGRYETQYF	TGTGCCAGCAGCCCGGCGGAGACAGGGAGATATGAGACCCAGTACTTC	TRBD1	few	TRBV7-9	TRBJ2-5
CASSTPSTDTQYF	TGTGCCAGCAGTACCCCTAGCACAGATACGCAGTATTTT	NA	NA	TRBV6-6	TRBJ2-3
CASSQGGGYTF	TGTGCCAGCAGCCAAGGCGGAGGCTACACCTTC	NA	few	TRBV4-2	TRBJ1-2
CASSLGDRTSPLHF	TGTGCCAGCAGCTTGGGGGACAGAACTTCACCCCTCCACTTT	TRBD1	NA	TRBV5-6	TRBJ1-6
CASSTGGGYGYTF	TGTGCCAGCAGTACAGGGGGTGGCTATGGCTACACCTTC	TRBD1	once	TRBV6-5	TRBJ1-2
CASSATGEVCRYTEAFF	TGCGCCAGCAGTGCAACAGGGGAGGTTTGTCGGTACACTGAAGCTTTCTTT	TRBD1	NA	TRBV10-1	TRBJ1-1
CASSTLAGDSGYTF	TGTGCCAGCAGTACACTGGCAGGGGACTCTGGCTACACCTTC	NA	NA	TRBV28	TRBJ1-2
CATLPWGGAGETQYF	TGTGCCACCCTCCCTTGGGGGGGGGCGGGGGAGACCCAGTACTTC	NA	NA	TRBV7-9	TRBJ2-5
CASSLGVGWEQFF	TGTGCCAGCAGCTTGGGTGTGGGGTGGGAGCAGTTCTTC	NA	NA	TRBV5-6	TRBJ2-1
CASSEVRDRGQYF	TGTGCCAGCAGTGAAGTGAGAGACAGGGGTCAGTACTTC	TRBD1	NA	TRBV6-1	TRBJ2-5
CASSQEVSFWNEQFF	TGCGCCAGCAGCCAAGAGGTTTCTTTCTGGAATGAGCAGTTCTTC	NA	NA	TRBV4-3	TRBJ2-1
CASSVELGSTEAFF	TGTGCCAGCAGCGTAGAGCTAGGGTCGACTGAAGCTTTCTTT	NA	once	TRBV9	TRBJ1-1
CAWSTGPLVEQYF	TGTGCCTGGAGTACAGGGCCTCTTGTCGAGCAGTACTTC	NA	NA	TRBV30	TRBJ2-7
CASSAGIAVYNEQFF	TGTGCCAGCAGCGCCGGGATAGCGGTCTACAATGAGCAGTTCTTC	NA	NA	TRBV7-2	TRBJ2-1
CANSIRLADSYNEQFF	TGTGCCAACAGCATACGACTAGCGGACTCCTACAATGAGCAGTTCTTC	TRBD2	NA	TRBV9	TRBJ2-1
CACTGQSYGYTF	TGTGCCTGTACAGGACAGAGCTATGGCTACACCTTC	NA	NA	TRBV30	TRBJ1-2
CASSLQSGTYNEQFF	TGTGCCAGCAGCTTACAGTCCGGAACCTACAATGAGCAGTTCTTC	NA	NA	TRBV7-8	TRBJ2-1
CASSYSEETQYF	TGTGCCAGCAGTTACTCAGAAGAGACCCAGTACTTC	NA	NA	TRBV6-6	TRBJ2-5
CASSGQGLYEQYF	TGTGCCAGCAGCGGACAGGGGCTCTACGAGCAGTACTTC	TRBD1	NA	TRBV2	TRBJ2-7
CASNQRENTGELFF	TGTGCCAGCAATCAGCGGGAGAACACCGGGGAGCTGTTTTTT	TRBD2	NA	TRBV27	TRBJ2-2
CASSLLSTGANVLTF	TGCGCCAGCAGCTTGTTGTCTACAGGGGCCAACGTCCTGACTTTC	NA	few	TRBV5-1	TRBJ2-6
CASSLVAGGLPGELFF	TGTGCCAGCAGCTTGGTTGCGGGGGGGCTCCCCGGGGAGCTGTTTTTT	TRBD2	once	TRBV5-4	TRBJ2-2
CASSPRRTGGNEQFF	TGTGCCAGCTCACCTCGCCGGACAGGGGGCAATGAGCAGTTCTTC	TRBD1	NA	TRBV18	TRBJ2-1
CAISDFRGNYEQYF	TGTGCCATCAGTGATTTCAGGGGGAACTACGAGCAGTACTTC	TRBD1	NA	TRBV10-3	TRBJ2-7
CASSLYEQYF	TGTGCCAGCAGTCTATACGAGCAGTACTTC	NA	NA	TRBV2	TRBJ2-7
CASSPGTNSYEQYF	TGTGCCAGCAGCCCCGGGACTAACTCCTACGAGCAGTACTTC	TRBD2	NA	TRBV7-3	TRBJ2-7